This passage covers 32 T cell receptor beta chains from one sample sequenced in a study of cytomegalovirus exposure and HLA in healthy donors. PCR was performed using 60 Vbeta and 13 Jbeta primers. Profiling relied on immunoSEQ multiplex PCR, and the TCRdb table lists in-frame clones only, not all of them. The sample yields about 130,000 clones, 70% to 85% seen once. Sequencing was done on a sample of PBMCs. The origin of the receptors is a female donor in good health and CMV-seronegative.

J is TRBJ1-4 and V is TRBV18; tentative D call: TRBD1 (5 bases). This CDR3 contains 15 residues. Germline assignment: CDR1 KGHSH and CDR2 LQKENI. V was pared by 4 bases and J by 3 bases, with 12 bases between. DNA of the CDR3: TGTGCCAGCTCACAAAACAGGATTCCTAATGAAAAACTGTTTTTT. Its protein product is CASSQNRIPNEKLFF.

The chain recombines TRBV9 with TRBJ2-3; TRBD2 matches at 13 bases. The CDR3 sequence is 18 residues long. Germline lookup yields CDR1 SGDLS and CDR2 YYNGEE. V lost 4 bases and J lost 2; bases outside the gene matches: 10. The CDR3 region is CASSRLAGGRSDTDTQYF. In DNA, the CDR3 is TGTGCCAGCAGCAGACTAGCGGGAGGCCGGAGCGACACAGATACGCAGTATTTT.

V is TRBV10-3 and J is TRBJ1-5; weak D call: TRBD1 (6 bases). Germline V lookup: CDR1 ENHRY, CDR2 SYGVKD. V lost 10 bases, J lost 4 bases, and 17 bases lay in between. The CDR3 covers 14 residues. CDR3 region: CATKTTGLNQPQHF. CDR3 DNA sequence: TGTGCCACCAAAACGACAGGCCTAAATCAGCCCCAGCATTTT.

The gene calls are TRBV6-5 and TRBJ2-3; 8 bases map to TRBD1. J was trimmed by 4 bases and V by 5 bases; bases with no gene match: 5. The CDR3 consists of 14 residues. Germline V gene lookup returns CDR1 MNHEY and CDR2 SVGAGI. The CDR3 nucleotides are TGTGCCAGCAGTAAAACAGGGGGAGCAGATACGCAGTATTTT. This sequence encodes CASSKTGGADTQYF.

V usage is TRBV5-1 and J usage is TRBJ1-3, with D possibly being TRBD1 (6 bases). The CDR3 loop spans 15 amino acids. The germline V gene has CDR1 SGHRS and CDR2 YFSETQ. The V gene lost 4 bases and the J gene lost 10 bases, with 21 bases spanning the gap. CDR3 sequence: CASSGGQTSSRTIYF. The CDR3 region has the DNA TGCGCCAGCAGCGGAGGACAGACCTCTTCTAGGACCATATATTTT.

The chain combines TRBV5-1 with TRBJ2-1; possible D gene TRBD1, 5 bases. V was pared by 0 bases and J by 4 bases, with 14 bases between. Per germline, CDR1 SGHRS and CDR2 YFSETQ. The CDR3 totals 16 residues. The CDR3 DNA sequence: TGCGCCAGCAGCTTGGAAGCAGGGCCTTTTTACAATGAGCAGTTCTTC. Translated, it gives CASSLEAGPFYNEQFF.

CDR3 sequence reads: CAALGRNTEAFF. The CDR3 DNA sequence: TGTGCCGCCTTAGGGAGGAACACTGAAGCTTTCTTT. This chain links TRBV28 with TRBJ1-1; D is undetermined. The CDR3 spans 12 residues. V shed 11 bases and J shed 1 base, with 11 bases lying between them. Germline values: CDR1 MDHEN, CDR2 SYDVKM.

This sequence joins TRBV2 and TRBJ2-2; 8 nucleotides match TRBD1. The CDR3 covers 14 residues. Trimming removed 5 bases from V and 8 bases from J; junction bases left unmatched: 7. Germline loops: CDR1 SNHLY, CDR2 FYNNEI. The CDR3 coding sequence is TGTGCCAGCAGTCCGACAGGGGTCGAGGGGGAGCTGTTTTTT. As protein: CASSPTGVEGELFF. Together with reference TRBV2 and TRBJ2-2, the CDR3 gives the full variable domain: EPEVTQTPSHQVTQMGQEVILRCVPISNHLYFYWYRQILGQKVEFLVSFYNNEISEKSEIFDDQFSVERPDGSNFTLKIRSTKLEDSAMYFCASSPTGVEGELFFGEGSRLTVL.

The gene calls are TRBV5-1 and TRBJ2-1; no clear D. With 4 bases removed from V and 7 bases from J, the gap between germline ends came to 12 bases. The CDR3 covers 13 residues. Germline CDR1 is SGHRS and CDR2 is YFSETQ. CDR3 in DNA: TGCGCCAGCAGCAGAGGAGACCAAAATGAGCAGTTCTTC. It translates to CASSRGDQNEQFF. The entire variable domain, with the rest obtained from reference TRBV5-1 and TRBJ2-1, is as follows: KAGVTQTPRYLIKTRGQQVTLSCSPISGHRSVSWYQQTPGQGLQFLFEYFSETQRNKGNFPGRFSGRQFSNSRSEMNVSTLELGDSALYLCASSRGDQNEQFFGPGTRLTVL.

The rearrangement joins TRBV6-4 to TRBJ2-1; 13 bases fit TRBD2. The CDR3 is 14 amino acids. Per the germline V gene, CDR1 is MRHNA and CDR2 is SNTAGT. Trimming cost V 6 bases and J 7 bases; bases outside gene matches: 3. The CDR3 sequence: CASRRLAGGNEQFF. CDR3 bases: TGTGCCAGCAGGAGACTAGCGGGAGGAAATGAGCAGTTCTTC.

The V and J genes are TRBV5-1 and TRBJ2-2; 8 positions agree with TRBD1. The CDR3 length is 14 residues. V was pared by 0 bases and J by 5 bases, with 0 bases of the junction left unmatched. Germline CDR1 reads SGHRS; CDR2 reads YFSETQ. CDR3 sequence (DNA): TGCGCCAGCAGCTTGGGGACAGGGACCGGGGAGCTGTTTTTT. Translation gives CASSLGTGTGELFF.

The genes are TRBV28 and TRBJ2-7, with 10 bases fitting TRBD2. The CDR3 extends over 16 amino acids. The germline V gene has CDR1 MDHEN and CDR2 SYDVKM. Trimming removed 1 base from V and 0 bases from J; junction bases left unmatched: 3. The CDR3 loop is CASSLYSGRSSYEQYF. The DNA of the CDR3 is TGTGCCAGCAGTTTATATAGCGGGAGGAGCTCCTACGAGCAGTACTTC.

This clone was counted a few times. CDR3 residues: CASSDSNSYNEQFF. The CDR3 DNA reads TGCGCCAGCAGTGATTCAAATTCCTACAATGAGCAGTTCTTC. This rearrangement joins TRBV10-1 to TRBJ2-1; D gene ambiguous. CDR1 WNHNN and CDR2 SYGVQD come from the germline V gene (reference sequence). This CDR3 has 14 residues. V dropped 3 bases and J dropped 1 base, with 7 bases sitting between them.

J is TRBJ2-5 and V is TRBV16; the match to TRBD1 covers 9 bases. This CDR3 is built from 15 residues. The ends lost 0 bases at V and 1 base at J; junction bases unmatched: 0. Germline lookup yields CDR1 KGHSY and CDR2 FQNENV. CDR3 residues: CASSQSGQGQETQYF. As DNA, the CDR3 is TGTGCCAGCAGCCAATCGGGACAGGGCCAAGAGACCCAGTACTTC.

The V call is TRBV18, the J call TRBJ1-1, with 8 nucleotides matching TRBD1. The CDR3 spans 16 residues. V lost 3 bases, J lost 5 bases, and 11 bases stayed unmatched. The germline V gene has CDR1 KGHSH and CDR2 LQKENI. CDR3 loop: CASSPRPGGPGTEAFF. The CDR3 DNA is TGTGCCAGCTCACCCAGACCAGGGGGCCCAGGGACTGAAGCTTTCTTT.

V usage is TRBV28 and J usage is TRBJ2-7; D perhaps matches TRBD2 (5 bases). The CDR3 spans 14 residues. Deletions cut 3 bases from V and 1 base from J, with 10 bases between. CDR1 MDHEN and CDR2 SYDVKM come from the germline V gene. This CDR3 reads CASSFIEGSYEQYF. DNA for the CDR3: TGTGCCAGCAGTTTTATTGAGGGTTCCTACGAGCAGTACTTC.

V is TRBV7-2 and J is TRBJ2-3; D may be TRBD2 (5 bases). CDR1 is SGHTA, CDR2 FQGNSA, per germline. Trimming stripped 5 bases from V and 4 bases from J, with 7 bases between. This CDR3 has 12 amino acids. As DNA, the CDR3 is TGTGCCAGCAGCCCGGACTCAGATACGCAGTATTTT. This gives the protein CASSPDSDTQYF. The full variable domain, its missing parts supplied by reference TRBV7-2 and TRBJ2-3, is GAGVSQSPSNKVTEKGKDVELRCDPISGHTALYWYRQSLGQGLEFLIYFQGNSAPDKSGLPSDRFSAERTGGSVSTLTIQRTQQEDSAVYLCASSPDSDTQYFGPGTRLTVL.

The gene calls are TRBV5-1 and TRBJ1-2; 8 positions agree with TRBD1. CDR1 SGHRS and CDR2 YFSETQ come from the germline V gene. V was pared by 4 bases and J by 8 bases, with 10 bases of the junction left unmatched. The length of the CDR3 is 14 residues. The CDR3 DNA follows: TGCGCCAGCAGCGCTCTAACGACAGGGGAAGGCTACACCTTC. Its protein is CASSALTTGEGYTF.

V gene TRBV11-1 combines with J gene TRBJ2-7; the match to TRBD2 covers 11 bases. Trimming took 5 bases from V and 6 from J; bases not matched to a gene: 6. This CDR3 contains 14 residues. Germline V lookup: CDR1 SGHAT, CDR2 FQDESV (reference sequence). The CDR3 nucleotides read TGTGCCAGCAGCCCGGCTAGCGGGAGGTCCGAGCAGTACTTC. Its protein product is CASSPASGRSEQYF.

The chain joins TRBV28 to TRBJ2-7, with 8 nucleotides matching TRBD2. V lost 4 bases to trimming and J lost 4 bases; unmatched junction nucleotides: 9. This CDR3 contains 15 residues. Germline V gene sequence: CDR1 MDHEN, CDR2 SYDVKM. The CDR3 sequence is CASSYTSGGRYEQYF. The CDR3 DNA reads TGTGCCAGCAGTTATACTAGCGGAGGGAGGTACGAGCAGTACTTC.

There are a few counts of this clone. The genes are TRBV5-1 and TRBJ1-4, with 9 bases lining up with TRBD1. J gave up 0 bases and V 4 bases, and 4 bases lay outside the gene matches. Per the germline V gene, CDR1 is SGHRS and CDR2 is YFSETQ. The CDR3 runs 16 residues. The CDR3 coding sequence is TGCGCCAGCAGCCTGGGACAGGGAGCAACTAATGAAAAACTGTTTTTT. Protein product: CASSLGQGATNEKLFF.

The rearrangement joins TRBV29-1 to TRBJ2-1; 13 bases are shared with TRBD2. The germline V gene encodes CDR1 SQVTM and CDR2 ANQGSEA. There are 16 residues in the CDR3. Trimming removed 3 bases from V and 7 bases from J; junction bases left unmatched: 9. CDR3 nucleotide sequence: TGCAGCGTTGACCTAGCCGGGACTAGCGGGATTAATGAGCAGTTCTTC. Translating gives CSVDLAGTSGINEQFF.

The CDR3: CASSGGPGTGGMNQPQHF. Here the CDR3 DNA reads TGTGCCAGCAGTGGGGGGCCCGGGACAGGGGGTATGAATCAGCCCCAGCATTTT. The J gene is TRBJ1-5, the V gene TRBV27; 11 nucleotides align to TRBD1. V dropped 5 bases and J dropped 4; count of bases not matched to a gene: 13. Per germline, CDR1 MNHEY and CDR2 SMNVEV (reference sequence). The CDR3 contains 18 residues.

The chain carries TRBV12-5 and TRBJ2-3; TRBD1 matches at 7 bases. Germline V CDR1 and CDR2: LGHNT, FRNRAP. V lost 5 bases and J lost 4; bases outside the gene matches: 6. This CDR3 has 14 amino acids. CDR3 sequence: CASGRDSHADTQYF. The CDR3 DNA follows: TGTGCTAGTGGTCGGGACAGTCATGCAGATACGCAGTATTTT. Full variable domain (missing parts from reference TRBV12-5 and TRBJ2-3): DARVTQTPRHKVTEMGQEVTMRCQPILGHNTVFWYRQTMMQGLELLAYFRNRAPLDDSGMPKDRFSAEMPDATLATLKIQPSEPRDSAVYFCASGRDSHADTQYFGPGTRLTVL.

As DNA, the CDR3 is TGCGCCAGCAGCCCAGACATCCGCTCTGGAAACACCATATATTTT. This sequence encodes CASSPDIRSGNTIYF. The chain has TRBV5-1 and TRBJ1-3; D call uncertain. Germline-derived CDR1 and CDR2 are SGHRS and YFSETQ. This CDR3 spans 15 amino acids. V lost 4 bases to trimming and J lost 0 bases, with 11 bases between them.

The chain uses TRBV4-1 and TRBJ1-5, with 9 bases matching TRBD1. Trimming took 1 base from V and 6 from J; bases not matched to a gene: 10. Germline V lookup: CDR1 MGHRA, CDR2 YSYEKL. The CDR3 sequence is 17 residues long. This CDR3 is CASSQGLTGTGFQPQHF. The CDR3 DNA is TGCGCCAGCAGCCAAGGACTCACCGGGACAGGGTTTCAGCCCCAGCATTTT.

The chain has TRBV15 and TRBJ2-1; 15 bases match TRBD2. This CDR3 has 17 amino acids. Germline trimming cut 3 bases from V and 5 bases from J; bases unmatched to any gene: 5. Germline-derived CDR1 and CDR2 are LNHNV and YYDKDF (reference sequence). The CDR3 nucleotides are TGTGCCACCAGCAGGGGACTAGCGGGAGGAAGTGACAATGAGCAGTTCTTC. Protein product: CATSRGLAGGSDNEQFF.

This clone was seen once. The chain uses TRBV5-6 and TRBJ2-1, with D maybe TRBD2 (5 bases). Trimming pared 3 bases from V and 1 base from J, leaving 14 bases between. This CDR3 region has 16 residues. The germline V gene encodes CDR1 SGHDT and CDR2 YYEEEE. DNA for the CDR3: TGTGCCAGCAGCTATTTGAGGGAGATGTCCTACAATGAGCAGTTCTTC. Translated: CASSYLREMSYNEQFF.

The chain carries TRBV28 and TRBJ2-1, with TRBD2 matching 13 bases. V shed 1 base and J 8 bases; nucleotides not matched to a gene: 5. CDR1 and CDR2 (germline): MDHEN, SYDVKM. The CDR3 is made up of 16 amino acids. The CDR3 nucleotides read TGTGCCAGCAGTTTATACAAACTAGCGGGGGGGGATGAGCAGTTCTTC. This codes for CASSLYKLAGGDEQFF. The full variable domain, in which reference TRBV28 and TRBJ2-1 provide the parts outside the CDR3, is DVKVTQSSRYLVKRTGEKVFLECVQDMDHENMFWYRQDPGLGLRLIYFSYDVKMKEKGDIPEGYSVSREKKERFSLILESASTNQTSMYLCASSLYKLAGGDEQFFGPGTRLTVL.

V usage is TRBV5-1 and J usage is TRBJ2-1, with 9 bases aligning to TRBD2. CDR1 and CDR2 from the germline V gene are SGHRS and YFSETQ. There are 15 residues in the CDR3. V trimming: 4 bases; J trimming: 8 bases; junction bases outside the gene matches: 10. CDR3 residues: CASSATSGGVDEQFF. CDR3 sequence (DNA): TGCGCCAGCAGCGCGACTAGCGGAGGGGTCGATGAGCAGTTCTTC.

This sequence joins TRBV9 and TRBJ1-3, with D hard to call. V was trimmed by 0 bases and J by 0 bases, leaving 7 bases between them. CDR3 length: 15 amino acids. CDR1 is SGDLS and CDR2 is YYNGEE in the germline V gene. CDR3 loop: CASSVEYSSGNTIYF. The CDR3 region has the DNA TGTGCCAGCAGCGTAGAATACAGCTCTGGAAACACCATATATTTT.

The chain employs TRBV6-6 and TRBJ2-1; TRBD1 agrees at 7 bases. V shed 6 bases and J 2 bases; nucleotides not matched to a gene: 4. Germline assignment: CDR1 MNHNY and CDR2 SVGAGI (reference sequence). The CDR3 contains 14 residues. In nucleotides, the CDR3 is TGTGCCAGCAGACCGACAGGGCCCTACAATGAGCAGTTCTTC. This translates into CASRPTGPYNEQFF.